The clone carrying this TCR beta chain was counted once. Its cognate antigen is unknown. The entry originates in a study of cytomegalovirus exposure and HLA in healthy donors. Overall study results and limits: The study flagged approximately 180 TCR beta chains as cytomegalovirus-associated.

Measured with immunoSEQ multiplex PCR; TCRdb has only the in-frame clones, and not every one. This table has some 320,000 clones, about nine tenths appearing once. While the first cohort had 600 to 750 subjects, the donors belonged to the separate validation cohort of 100 to 150 subjects. The clonotype originates from a woman aged 30 to 39 in good health and CMV-seropositive. Material: PBMCs.

This CDR3 reads CASSPLPGRGTYGYTF. As DNA, the CDR3 is TGTGCCAGCAGTCCTCTTCCGGGGCGTGGTACCTATGGCTACACCTTC. The chain employs TRBV28 and TRBJ1-2; TRBD1 might be the D (5 bases). The CDR3 extends over 16 amino acids. Between the trimmed V and J ends, which lost 5 bases and 4 bases, there was a span of 20 bases. Per the germline V gene, CDR1 is MDHEN and CDR2 is SYDVKM.